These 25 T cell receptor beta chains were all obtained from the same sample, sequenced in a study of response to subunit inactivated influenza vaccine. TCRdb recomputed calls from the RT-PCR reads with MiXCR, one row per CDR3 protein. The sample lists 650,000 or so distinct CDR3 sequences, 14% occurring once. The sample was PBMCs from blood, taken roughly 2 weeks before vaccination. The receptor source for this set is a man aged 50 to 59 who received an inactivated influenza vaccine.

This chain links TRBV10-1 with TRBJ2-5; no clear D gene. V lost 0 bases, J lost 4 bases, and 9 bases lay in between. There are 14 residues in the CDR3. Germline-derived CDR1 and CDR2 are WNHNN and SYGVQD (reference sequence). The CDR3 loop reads CASSESASPETQYF. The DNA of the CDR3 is TGCGCCAGCAGTGAGTCTGCTAGTCCAGAGACCCAGTACTTC.

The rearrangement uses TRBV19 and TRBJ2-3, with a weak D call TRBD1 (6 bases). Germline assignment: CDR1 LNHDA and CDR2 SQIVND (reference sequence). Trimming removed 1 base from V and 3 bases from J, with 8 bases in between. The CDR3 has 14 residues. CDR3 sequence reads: CASSIVQGTDTQYF. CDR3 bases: TGTGCCAGTAGTATAGTACAGGGTACAGATACGCAGTATTTT. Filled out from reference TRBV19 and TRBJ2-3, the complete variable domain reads DGGITQSPKYLFRKEGQNVTLSCEQNLNHDAMYWYRQDPGQGLRLIYYSQIVNDFQKGDIAEGYSVSREKKESFPLTVTSAQKNPTAFYLCASSIVQGTDTQYFGPGTRLTVL.

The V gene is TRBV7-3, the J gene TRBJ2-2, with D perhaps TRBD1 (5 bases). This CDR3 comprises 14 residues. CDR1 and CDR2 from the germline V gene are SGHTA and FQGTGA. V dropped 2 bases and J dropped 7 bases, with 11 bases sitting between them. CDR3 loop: CASSLSRGLGELFF. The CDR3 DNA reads TGTGCCAGCAGCTTATCAAGGGGCCTCGGGGAGCTGTTTTTT. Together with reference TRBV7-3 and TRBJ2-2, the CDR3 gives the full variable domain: GAGVSQTPSNKVTEKGKYVELRCDPISGHTALYWYRQSLGQGPEFLIYFQGTGAADDSGLPNDRFFAVRPEGSVSTLKIQRTERGDSAVYLCASSLSRGLGELFFGEGSRLTVL.

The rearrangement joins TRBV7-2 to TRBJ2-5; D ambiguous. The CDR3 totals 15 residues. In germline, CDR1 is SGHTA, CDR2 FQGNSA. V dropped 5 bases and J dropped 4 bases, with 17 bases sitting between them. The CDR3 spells CASSRPSVISETQYF. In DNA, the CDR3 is TGTGCCAGCAGCCGGCCGAGTGTGATTTCAGAGACCCAGTACTTC.

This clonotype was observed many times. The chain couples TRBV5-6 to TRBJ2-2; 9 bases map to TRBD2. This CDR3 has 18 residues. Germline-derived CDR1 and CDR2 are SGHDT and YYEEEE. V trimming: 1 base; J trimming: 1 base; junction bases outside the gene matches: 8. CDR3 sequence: CASSLIGGRALNTGELFF. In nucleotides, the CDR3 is TGTGCCAGCAGCTTGATCGGCGGGAGGGCCTTGAACACCGGGGAGCTGTTTTTT.

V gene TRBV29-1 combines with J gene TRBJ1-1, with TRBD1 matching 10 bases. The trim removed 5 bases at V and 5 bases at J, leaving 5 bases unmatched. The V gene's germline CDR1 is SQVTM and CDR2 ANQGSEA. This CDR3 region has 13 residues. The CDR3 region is CSVPGQGVTEAFF. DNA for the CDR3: TGCAGCGTTCCCGGACAGGGGGTTACTGAAGCTTTCTTT. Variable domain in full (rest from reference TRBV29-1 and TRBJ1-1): SAVISQKPSRDICQRGTSLTIQCQVDSQVTMMFWYRQQPGQSLTLIATANQGSEATYESGFVIDKFPISRPNLTFSTLTVSNMSPEDSSIYLCSVPGQGVTEAFFGQGTRLTVV.

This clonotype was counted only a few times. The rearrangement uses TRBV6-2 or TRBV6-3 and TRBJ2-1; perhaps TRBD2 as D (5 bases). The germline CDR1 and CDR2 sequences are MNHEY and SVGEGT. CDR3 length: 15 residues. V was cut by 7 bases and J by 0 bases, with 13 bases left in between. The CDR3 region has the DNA TGTGCCAGCACCTTAGCGAGAAGCTCCTACAATGAGCAGTTCTTC. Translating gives CASTLARSSYNEQFF.

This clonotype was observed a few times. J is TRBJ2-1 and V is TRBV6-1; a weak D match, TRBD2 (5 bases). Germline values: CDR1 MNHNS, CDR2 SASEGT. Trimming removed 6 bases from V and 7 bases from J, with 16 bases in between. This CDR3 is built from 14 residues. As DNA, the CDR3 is TGTGCCAGCAGCGGACTGATTTCGGGAAATGAGCAGTTCTTC. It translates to CASSGLISGNEQFF.

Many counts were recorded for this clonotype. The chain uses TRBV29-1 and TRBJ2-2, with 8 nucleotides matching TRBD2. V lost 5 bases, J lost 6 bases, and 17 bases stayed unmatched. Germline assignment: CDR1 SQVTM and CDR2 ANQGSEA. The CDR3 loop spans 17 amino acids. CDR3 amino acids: CSVRLEDGTRVAGELFF. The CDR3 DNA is TGCAGCGTTCGCTTGGAAGACGGGACTAGAGTTGCCGGGGAGCTGTTTTTT.

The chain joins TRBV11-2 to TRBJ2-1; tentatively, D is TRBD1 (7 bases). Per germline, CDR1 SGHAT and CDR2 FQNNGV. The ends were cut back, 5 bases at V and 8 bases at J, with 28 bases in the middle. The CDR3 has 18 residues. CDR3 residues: CASSLNGVRAGGKYEQFF. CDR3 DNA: TGTGCCAGCAGCCTAAACGGGGTCCGGGCAGGGGGGAAATATGAGCAGTTCTTC.

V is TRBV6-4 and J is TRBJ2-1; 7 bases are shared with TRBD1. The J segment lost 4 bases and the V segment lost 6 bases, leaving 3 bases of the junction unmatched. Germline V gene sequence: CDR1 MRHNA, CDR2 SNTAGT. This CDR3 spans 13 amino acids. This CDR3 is CASRMDRYNEQFF. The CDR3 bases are TGTGCCAGCAGAATGGACAGGTACAATGAGCAGTTCTTC.

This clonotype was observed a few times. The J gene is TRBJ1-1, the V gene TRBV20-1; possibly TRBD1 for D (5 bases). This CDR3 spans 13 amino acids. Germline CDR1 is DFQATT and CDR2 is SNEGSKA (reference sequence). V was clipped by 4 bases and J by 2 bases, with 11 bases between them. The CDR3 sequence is CSATRGSNTEAFF. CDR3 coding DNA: TGCAGTGCTACACGGGGCTCCAACACTGAAGCTTTCTTT.

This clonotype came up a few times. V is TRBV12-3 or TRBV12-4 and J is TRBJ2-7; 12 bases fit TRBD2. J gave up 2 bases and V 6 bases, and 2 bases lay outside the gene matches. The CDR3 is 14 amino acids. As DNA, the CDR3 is TGTGCCAGCAGGACTAGCGGGGGAACCTACGAGCAGTACTTC. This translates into CASRTSGGTYEQYF.

CDR3 in amino acids: CASSPLAVKTQYF. In nucleotides, the CDR3 is TGTGCCAGCAGTCCCCTAGCGGTCAAGACCCAGTACTTC. The chain employs TRBV6-1 and TRBJ2-5, with TRBD2 matching over 7 bases. Germline V CDR1 and CDR2: MNHNS, SASEGT. The CDR3 consists of 13 residues. V lost 5 bases, J lost 6 bases, and 6 bases stayed unmatched.

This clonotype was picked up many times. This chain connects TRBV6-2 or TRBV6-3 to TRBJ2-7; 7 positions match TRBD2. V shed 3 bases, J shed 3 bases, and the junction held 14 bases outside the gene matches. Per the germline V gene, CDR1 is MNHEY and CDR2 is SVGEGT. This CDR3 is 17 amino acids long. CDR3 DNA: TGTGCCAGCAGTTATTCCGGACTAGTGGGGGTATACTACGAGCAGTACTTC. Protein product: CASSYSGLVGVYYEQYF.

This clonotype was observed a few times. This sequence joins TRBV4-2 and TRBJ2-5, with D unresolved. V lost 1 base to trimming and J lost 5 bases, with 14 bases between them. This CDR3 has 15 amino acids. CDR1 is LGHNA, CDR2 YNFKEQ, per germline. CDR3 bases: TGTGCCAGCAGCCAAGCGCCTGAGCGTAGTGAGACCCAGTACTTC. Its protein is CASSQAPERSETQYF.

The CDR3, as DNA: TGTGCCTGGACAGGGGTAGCCAAAAACATTCAGTACTTC. This sequence encodes CAWTGVAKNIQYF. The chain joins TRBV30 to TRBJ2-4; weak D call: TRBD1 (6 bases). Germline CDR1 and CDR2: GTSNPN and SVGIG (reference sequence). Between the trimmed V and J ends, which lost 4 bases and 0 bases, there was a span of 7 bases. The CDR3 sequence is 13 residues long.

CDR3 coding DNA: TGTGCCACCAGTGATCGGACGGTCGGGTTAAGGTATACGCAGTATTTT. This sequence encodes CATSDRTVGLRYTQYF. The V and J genes are TRBV24-1 and TRBJ2-3; no clear D gene. The germline gives CDR1 KGHDR, CDR2 SFDVKD. This CDR3 contains 16 residues. V was pared by 3 bases and J by 7 bases, with 19 bases between.

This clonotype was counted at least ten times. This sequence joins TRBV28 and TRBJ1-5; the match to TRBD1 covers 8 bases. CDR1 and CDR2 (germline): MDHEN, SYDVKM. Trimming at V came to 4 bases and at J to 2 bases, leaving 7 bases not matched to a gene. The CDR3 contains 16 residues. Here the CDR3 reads CASSSGQGRGNQPQHF. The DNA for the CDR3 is TGTGCCAGCAGTTCCGGACAGGGAAGGGGCAATCAGCCCCAGCATTTT.

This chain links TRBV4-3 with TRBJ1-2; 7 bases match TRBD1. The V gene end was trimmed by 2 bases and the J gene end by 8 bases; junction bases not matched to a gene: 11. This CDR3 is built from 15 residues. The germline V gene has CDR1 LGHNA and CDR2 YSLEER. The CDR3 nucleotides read TGCGCCAGCAGCCAACTTACAGGGGAAGTACGGGGCTACACCTTC. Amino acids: CASSQLTGEVRGYTF.

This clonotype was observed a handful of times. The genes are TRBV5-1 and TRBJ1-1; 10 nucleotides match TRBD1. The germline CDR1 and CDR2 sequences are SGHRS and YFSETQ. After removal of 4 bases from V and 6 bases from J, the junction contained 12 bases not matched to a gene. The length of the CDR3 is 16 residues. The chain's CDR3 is CASSKAPGQGFPEAFF. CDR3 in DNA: TGCGCCAGCAGCAAAGCCCCGGGACAGGGGTTCCCTGAAGCTTTCTTT. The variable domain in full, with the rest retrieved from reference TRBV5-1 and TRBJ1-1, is KAGVTQTPRYLIKTRGQQVTLSCSPISGHRSVSWYQQTPGQGLQFLFEYFSETQRNKGNFPGRFSGRQFSNSRSEMNVSTLELGDSALYLCASSKAPGQGFPEAFFGQGTRLTVV.

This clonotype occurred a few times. The CDR3 DNA follows: TGCAGTGCTATCCGGGGTAGAGATTACTACACAGATACGCAGTATTTT. As protein: CSAIRGRDYYTDTQYF. The V gene is TRBV20-1, the J gene TRBJ2-3; D perhaps matches TRBD2 (5 bases). The CDR3 extends over 16 amino acids. V was pared by 4 bases and J by 2 bases, with 19 bases between. From germline, CDR1 is DFQATT and CDR2 SNEGSKA (reference sequence).

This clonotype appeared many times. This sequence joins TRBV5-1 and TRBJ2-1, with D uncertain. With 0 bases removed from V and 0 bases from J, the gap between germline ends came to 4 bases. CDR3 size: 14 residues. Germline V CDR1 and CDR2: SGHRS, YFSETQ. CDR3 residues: CASSLGYSYNEQFF. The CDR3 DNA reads TGCGCCAGCAGCTTGGGATACTCCTACAATGAGCAGTTCTTC.

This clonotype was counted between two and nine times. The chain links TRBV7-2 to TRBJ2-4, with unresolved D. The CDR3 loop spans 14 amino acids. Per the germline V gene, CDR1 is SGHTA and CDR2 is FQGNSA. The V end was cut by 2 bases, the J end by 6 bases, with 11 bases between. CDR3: CASSLYGVGNIQYF. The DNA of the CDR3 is TGTGCCAGCAGCTTATACGGCGTTGGAAACATTCAGTACTTC.

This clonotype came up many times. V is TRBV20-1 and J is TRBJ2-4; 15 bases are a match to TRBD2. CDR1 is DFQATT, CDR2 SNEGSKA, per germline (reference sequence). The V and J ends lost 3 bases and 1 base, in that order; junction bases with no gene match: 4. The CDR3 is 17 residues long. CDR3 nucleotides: TGCAGTGCTAGGGGGACTAGCGGGAGGTTTGCCAAAAACATTCAGTACTTC. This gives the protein CSARGTSGRFAKNIQYF.